This is a list of T cell receptor beta chains from one sample in a study of a mutant IDH1 vaccine in newly diagnosed glioma. The method was immunoSEQ multiplex PCR; TCRdb's version includes in-frame clones alone and lacks a portion of them. The profile shows 45,000 to 60,000 clones, roughly 90% of them singletons. These receptors' targets are unknown. The sample in question was PBMCs, obtained from a glioma patient whose treatment included an IDH1 peptide vaccine. These receptor sequences come from a man between 50 and 59 years old with glioma. The CDR3 runs from the conserved cysteine through the conserved F or W. D genes are given only for firm matches. Only part of the rows carry a size: once, few, many, or a class if the clone is expanded.

J gene: TRBJ2-7
V gene: TRBV9
clone size: -
D gene: -
CDR3 DNA: TGTGCCAGCAGCGTAGAGGCGGGGTCCTACTCCTACGAGCAGTACTTC
CDR3 protein: CASSVEAGSYSYEQYF

J gene: TRBJ1-1
V gene: TRBV19
clone size: -
D gene: TRBD1
CDR3 DNA: TGTGCCAGTAGTCCGGTCGTTGGGACAGGCGATACTGAAGCTTTCTTT
CDR3 protein: CASSPVVGTGDTEAFF

J gene: TRBJ2-3
V gene: TRBV6-5
clone size: -
D gene: TRBD1
CDR3 DNA: TGTGCCAGCAGTCCGACAGGGCCAGATACGCAGTATTTT
CDR3 protein: CASSPTGPDTQYF

J gene: TRBJ1-1
V gene: TRBV2
clone size: -
D gene: TRBD1
CDR3 DNA: TGTGCCAGCAGATCCCGGGACAGGGGGCAGGCGGAAGCTTTCTTT
CDR3 protein: CASRSRDRGQAEAFF

J gene: TRBJ1-5
V gene: TRBV2
clone size: -
D gene: TRBD1
CDR3 DNA: TGTGCCAGCAGAGAGAACAGGGGGATGAGCAATCAGCCCCAGCATTTT
CDR3 protein: CASRENRGMSNQPQHF

J gene: TRBJ1-2
V gene: TRBV19
clone size: -
D gene: -
CDR3 DNA: TGTGCCAGTAGTGACCCCGGTGGGTTCCACTATGGCTACACCTTC
CDR3 protein: CASSDPGGFHYGYTF

J gene: TRBJ1-2
V gene: TRBV1
clone size: -
D gene: -
CDR3 DNA: TGCACCAGCAGCCAAGTCGACAGGGGTGATAACTATGGCTACACCTTC
CDR3 protein: CTSSQVDRGDNYGYTF

J gene: TRBJ1-3
V gene: TRBV2
clone size: -
D gene: -
CDR3 DNA: TGTGCCAGCAGTGAAAACTTTGGAAACACCATATATTTT
CDR3 protein: CASSENFGNTIYF

J gene: TRBJ1-5
V gene: TRBV28
clone size: once
D gene: -
CDR3 DNA: TGTGCCAGCAGTTATAGACAGCCCCAGCATTTT
CDR3 protein: CASSYRQPQHF

J gene: TRBJ1-2
V gene: TRBV4-2
clone size: -
D gene: -
CDR3 DNA: TGTGCCAGCAGCCAAGTAGGCCTATCTAGCGGCTACACCTTC
CDR3 protein: CASSQVGLSSGYTF

J gene: TRBJ1-6
V gene: TRBV9
clone size: -
D gene: TRBD1
CDR3 DNA: TGTGCCAGCAGCGCAGAGCCGGGACAGGGTAGTTCACCCCTCCACTTT
CDR3 protein: CASSAEPGQGSSPLHF

J gene: TRBJ2-1
V gene: TRBV4-3
clone size: -
D gene: TRBD1
CDR3 DNA: TGCGCCAGCAGCCCAGCCGGGACAGGGCAAAAAAATGAGCAGTTCTTC
CDR3 protein: CASSPAGTGQKNEQFF

J gene: TRBJ1-5
V gene: TRBV15
clone size: -
D gene: TRBD1
CDR3 DNA: TGTGCCACCAGCAGAGAACAGGGGGCTCGCAATCAGCCCCAGCATTTT
CDR3 protein: CATSREQGARNQPQHF

J gene: TRBJ1-5
V gene: TRBV6-6
clone size: -
D gene: -
CDR3 DNA: TGTGCCAGCAGTTACTCGACGACCCCCAATCAGCCCCAGCATTTT
CDR3 protein: CASSYSTTPNQPQHF

J gene: TRBJ1-5
V gene: TRBV15
clone size: -
D gene: -
CDR3 DNA: TGTGCCACCAGCAGAGATCGGATAGAGACAAGCAATCAGCCCCAGCATTTT
CDR3 protein: CATSRDRIETSNQPQHF

J gene: TRBJ1-1
V gene: TRBV30
clone size: once
D gene: -
CDR3 DNA: TGTGCCTGGAATGATGGGTCGAACACTGAAGCTTTCTTT
CDR3 protein: CAWNDGSNTEAFF

J gene: TRBJ2-1
V gene: TRBV5-1
clone size: -
D gene: TRBD2
CDR3 DNA: TGCGCCAGCAGCGACGGACTAGCGGGAGGCTCCTACAATGAGCAGTTCTTC
CDR3 protein: CASSDGLAGGSYNEQFF

J gene: TRBJ2-7
V gene: TRBV28
clone size: once
D gene: TRBD1
CDR3 DNA: TGTGCCAGCAGTTCCCAAGGACAGGGCGACGAGCAGTACTTC
CDR3 protein: CASSSQGQGDEQYF

J gene: TRBJ2-5
V gene: TRBV18
clone size: -
D gene: -
CDR3 DNA: TGTGCCAGCTCACCTGGGAGCTTTCAAGAGACCCAGTACTTC
CDR3 protein: CASSPGSFQETQYF